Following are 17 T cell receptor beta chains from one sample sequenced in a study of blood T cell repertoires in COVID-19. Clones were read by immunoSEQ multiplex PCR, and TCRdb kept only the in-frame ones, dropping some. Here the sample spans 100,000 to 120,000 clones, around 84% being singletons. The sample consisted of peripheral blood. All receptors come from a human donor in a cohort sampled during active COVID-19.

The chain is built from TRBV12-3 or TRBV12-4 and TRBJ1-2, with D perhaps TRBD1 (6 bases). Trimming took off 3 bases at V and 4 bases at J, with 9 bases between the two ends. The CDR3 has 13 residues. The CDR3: CASSFAGAYGYTF. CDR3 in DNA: TGTGCCAGCAGTTTTGCAGGGGCCTATGGCTACACCTTC.

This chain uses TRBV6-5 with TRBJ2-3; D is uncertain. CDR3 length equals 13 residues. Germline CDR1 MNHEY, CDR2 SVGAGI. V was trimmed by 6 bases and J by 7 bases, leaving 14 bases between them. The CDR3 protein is CASSSQSTYTQYF. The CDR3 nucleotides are TGTGCCAGCAGCTCCCAAAGCACGTATACGCAGTATTTT.

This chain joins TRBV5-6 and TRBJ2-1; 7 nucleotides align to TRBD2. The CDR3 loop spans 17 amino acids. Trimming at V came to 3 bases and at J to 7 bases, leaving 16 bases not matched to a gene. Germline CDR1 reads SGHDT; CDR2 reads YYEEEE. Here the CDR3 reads CASSSELFPGGRNEQFF. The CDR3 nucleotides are TGTGCCAGCAGCTCTGAACTCTTTCCGGGGGGTCGGAATGAGCAGTTCTTC.

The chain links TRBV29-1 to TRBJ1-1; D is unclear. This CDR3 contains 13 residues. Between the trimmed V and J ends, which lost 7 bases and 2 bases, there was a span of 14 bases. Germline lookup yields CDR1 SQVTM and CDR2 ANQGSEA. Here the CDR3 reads CSAWTGGNTEAFF. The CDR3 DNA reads TGCAGCGCCTGGACCGGAGGCAACACTGAAGCTTTCTTT.

The CDR3 DNA reads as TGTGCCAGCAGCCATAGTCCCGGGACAGGGGACGGTGAAAAACTGTTTTTT. Amino acid sequence: CASSHSPGTGDGEKLFF. This chain connects TRBV3-1 (or the pseudogene TRBV3-2) to TRBJ1-4; 10 bases align to TRBD1. CDR1 is LGHDT and CDR2 is YNNKEL in the germline V gene (reference sequence). The CDR3 totals 17 residues. After removal of 3 bases from V and 7 bases from J, the junction contained 11 bases not matched to a gene.

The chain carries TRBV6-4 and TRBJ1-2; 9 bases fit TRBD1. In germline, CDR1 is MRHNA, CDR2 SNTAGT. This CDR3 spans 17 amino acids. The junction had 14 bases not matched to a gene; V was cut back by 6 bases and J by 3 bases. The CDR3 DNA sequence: TGTGCCAGCAGGGACACAGGGGGCGAAATCAATGACTATGGCTACACCTTC. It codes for CASRDTGGEINDYGYTF.

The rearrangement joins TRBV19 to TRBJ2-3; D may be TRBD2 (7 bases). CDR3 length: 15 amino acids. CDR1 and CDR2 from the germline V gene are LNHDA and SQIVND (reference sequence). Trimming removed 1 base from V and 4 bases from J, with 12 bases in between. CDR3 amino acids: CASSIGRGGPDTQYF. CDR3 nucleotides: TGTGCCAGTAGTATAGGGAGGGGGGGCCCAGATACGCAGTATTTT.

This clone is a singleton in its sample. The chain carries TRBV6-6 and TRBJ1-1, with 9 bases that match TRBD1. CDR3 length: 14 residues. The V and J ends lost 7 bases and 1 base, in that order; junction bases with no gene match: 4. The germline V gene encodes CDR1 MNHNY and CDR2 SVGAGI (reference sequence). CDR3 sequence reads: CASKRTGENTEAFF. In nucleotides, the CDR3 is TGTGCCAGCAAACGGACAGGGGAGAACACTGAAGCTTTCTTT.

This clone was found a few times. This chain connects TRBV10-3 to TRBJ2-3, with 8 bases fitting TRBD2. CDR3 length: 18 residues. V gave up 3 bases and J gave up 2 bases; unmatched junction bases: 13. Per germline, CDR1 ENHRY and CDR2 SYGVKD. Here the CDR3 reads CAISDLARSGSFTDTQYF. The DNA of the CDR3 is TGTGCCATCAGTGATCTCGCCCGGAGCGGGAGCTTCACAGATACGCAGTATTTT.

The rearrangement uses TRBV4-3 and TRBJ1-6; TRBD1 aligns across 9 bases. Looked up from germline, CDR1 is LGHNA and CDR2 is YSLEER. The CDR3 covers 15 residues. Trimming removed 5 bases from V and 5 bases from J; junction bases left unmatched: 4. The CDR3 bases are TGCGCCAGCAGCAACCGGGACAGGGATAATTCACCCCTCCACTTT. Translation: CASSNRDRDNSPLHF.

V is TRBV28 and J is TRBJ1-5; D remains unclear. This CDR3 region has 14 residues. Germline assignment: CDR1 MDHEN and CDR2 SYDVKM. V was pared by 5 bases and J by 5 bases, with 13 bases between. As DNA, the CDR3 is TGTGCCAGCAGTCTTACTAGTCGCTATCAGCCCCAGCATTTT. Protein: CASSLTSRYQPQHF.

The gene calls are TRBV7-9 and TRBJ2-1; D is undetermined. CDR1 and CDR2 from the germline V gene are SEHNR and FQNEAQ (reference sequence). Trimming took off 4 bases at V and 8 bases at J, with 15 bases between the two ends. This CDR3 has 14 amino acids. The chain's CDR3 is CASSSLLFLYEQFF. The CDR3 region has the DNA TGTGCCAGCAGCTCCCTGTTGTTCCTCTATGAGCAGTTCTTC.

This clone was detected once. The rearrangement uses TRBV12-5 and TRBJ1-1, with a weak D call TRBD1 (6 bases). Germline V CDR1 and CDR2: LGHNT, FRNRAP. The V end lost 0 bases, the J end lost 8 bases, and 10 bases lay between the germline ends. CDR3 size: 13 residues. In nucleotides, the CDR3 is TGTGCTAGTGGTTTGGTACCGGGGACAGAAGCTTTCTTT. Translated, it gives CASGLVPGTEAFF. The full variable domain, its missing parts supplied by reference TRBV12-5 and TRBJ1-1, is DARVTQTPRHKVTEMGQEVTMRCQPILGHNTVFWYRQTMMQGLELLAYFRNRAPLDDSGMPKDRFSAEMPDATLATLKIQPSEPRDSAVYFCASGLVPGTEAFFGQGTRLTVV.

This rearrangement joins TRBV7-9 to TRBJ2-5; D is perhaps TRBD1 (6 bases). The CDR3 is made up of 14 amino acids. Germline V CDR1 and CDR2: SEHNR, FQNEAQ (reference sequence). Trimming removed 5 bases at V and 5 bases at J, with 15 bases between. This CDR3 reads CASSNSGQWETQYF. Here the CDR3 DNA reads TGTGCCAGCAGCAACTCGGGACAATGGGAGACCCAGTACTTC.

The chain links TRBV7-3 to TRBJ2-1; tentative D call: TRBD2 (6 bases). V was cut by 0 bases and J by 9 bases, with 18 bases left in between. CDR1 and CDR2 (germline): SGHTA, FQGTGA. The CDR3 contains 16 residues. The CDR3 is CASSLTPYGGIVEQFF. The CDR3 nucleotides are TGTGCCAGCAGCTTAACGCCCTACGGAGGGATAGTTGAGCAGTTCTTC.

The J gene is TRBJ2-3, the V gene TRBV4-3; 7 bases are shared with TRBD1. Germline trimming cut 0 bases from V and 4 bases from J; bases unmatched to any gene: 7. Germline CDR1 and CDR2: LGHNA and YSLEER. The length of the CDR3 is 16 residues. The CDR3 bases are TGCGCCAGCAGCCAAGATGGGACAGTTCGCGCAGATACGCAGTATTTT. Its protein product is CASSQDGTVRADTQYF.

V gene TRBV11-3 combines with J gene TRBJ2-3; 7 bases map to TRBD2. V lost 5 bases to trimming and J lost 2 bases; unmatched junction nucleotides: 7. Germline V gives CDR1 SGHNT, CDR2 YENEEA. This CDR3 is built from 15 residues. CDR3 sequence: CASSPWGGNTDTQYF. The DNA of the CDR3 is TGTGCCAGCAGCCCCTGGGGGGGAAACACAGATACGCAGTATTTT.